The present T cell receptor (beta chain) was sequenced within a study of blood T cells in healthy people across ages. It was with a sample-barcoded 5' primer and a J-beta primer mix that a second PCR of roughly 7 to 12 cycles was run. One entry per CDR3 protein results from TCRdb running MiXCR on the 5' RACE reads. The table records about 1.8 million distinct CDR3 sequences, about 50% of them present only once. Sequenced sample: blood. The source of this sequence is a woman aged 40-49 years in good health.

The chain's CDR3 is CASSQVASGANVLTF. CDR3 bases: TGTGCCAGCAGCCAAGTCGCCTCTGGGGCCAACGTCCTGACTTTC. The chain recombines TRBV4-2 with TRBJ2-6; no clear D gene. The CDR3 is 15 amino acids. Trimming stripped 1 base from V and 0 bases from J, with 4 bases between. CDR1 and CDR2 (germline): LGHNA, YNFKEQ.